This passage covers 11 T cell receptor beta chains from one sample sequenced in a study of blood T cell repertoires in COVID-19. The data were produced by immunoSEQ multiplex PCR, yet TCRdb's version contains in-frame clones alone and is incomplete. In the table there are 250,000 to 400,000 clones, more than 70% of which are singletons. Material for sequencing was peripheral blood. The receptors were gathered from a woman under 40 with COVID-19, enrolled during active disease.

The CDR3 loop reads CASRGDQETQYF. The CDR3 bases are TGTGCCAGCAGAGGGGACCAAGAGACCCAGTACTTC. The chain combines TRBV2 with TRBJ2-5, with D possibly matching TRBD1 (5 bases). There are 12 residues in the CDR3. Trimming left V 6 bases short and J 0 bases short, with 5 bases between. In germline, CDR1 is SNHLY, CDR2 FYNNEI.

The gene calls are TRBV19 and TRBJ2-1; 14 nucleotides agree with TRBD2. CDR3 length: 14 residues. J lost 10 bases, V lost 3 bases, and 2 bases had no gene match. Germline assignment: CDR1 LNHDA and CDR2 SQIVND (reference sequence). The CDR3 region has the DNA TGTGCCAGTAGTATGACTAGCGGGGGGGAAGAGCAGTTCTTC. Its translation: CASSMTSGGEEQFF.

The chain uses TRBV6-6 and TRBJ2-7; D is perhaps TRBD2 (6 bases). V was clipped by 6 bases and J by 6 bases, with 21 bases between them. The CDR3 has 15 residues. Germline assignment: CDR1 MNHNY and CDR2 SVGAGI (reference sequence). In DNA form, the CDR3 reads TGTGCCAGCAGACCACAACGGGGGATGGGTTCCGAGCAGTACGTC. Translation: CASRPQRGMGSEQYV.

The J gene is TRBJ2-6, the V gene TRBV29-1; D may be TRBD1 (5 bases). The germline V and J ends were trimmed by 3 bases and 2 bases, with 11 bases remaining between them. The germline V gene encodes CDR1 SQVTM and CDR2 ANQGSEA. There are 15 residues in the CDR3. CDR3 amino acids: CSVEVPGTGANVLTF. In nucleotides, the CDR3 is TGCAGCGTTGAGGTACCAGGGACTGGGGCCAACGTCCTGACTTTC.

This clone was picked up one time. The chain couples TRBV5-1 to TRBJ1-3; 8 bases line up with TRBD1. Germline CDR1 is SGHRS and CDR2 is YFSETQ. Unmatched junction bases numbered 2, after V lost 0 bases and J lost 0 bases. This CDR3 is 16 amino acids long. CDR3 region: CASSLGQGFSGNTIYF. The CDR3 DNA sequence: TGCGCCAGCAGCTTGGGACAGGGGTTCTCTGGAAACACCATATATTTT.

The chain links TRBV14 to TRBJ1-1; possible D gene TRBD1, 5 bases. V lost 0 bases and J lost 6, with 11 bases in between. Germline V CDR1 and CDR2: SGHDN, FVKESK. CDR3 length: 14 residues. CDR3 nucleotides: TGTGCCAGCAGCCAAGAGGTAGGGGTCGCTGAAGCTTTCTTT. Translating it yields CASSQEVGVAEAFF. Together with reference TRBV14 and TRBJ1-1, the CDR3 gives the full variable domain: EAGVTQFPSHSVIEKGQTVTLRCDPISGHDNLYWYRRVMGKEIKFLLHFVKESKQDESGMPNNRFLAERTGGTYSTLKVQPAELEDSGVYFCASSQEVGVAEAFFGQGTRLTVV.

Details on this clone: One junction end does not reproduce the germline sequence, and a read error may be involved. The CDR3 reads CASSTGQGEPFF. The CDR3 DNA reads TGTGCCAGCTCAACGGGACAGGGTGAACCTTTCTTT. This chain uses TRBV18 with TRBJ1-1; 9 positions agree with TRBD1. Germline V gene data show CDR1 as KGHSH and CDR2 as LQKENI. This CDR3 contains 12 residues.

The chain carries TRBV2 and TRBJ1-2; D not certain. CDR1 and CDR2 from the germline V gene are SNHLY and FYNNEI. This CDR3 contains 13 residues. The V and J ends lost 2 bases and 4 bases respectively, with 8 bases between them. DNA for the CDR3: TGTGCCAGCAGTGAAAACAGAATCTATGGCTACACCTTC. It is translated as CASSENRIYGYTF.

The V gene is TRBV7-8, the J gene TRBJ1-3; 7 nucleotides line up with TRBD1. Unmatched junction bases numbered 2, after V lost 1 base and J lost 2 bases. CDR3 length: 15 residues. Germline CDR1 SGHVS, CDR2 FQNEAQ. CDR3 nucleotides: TGTGCCAGCAGCTTAGACAGGGGCCCTGGAAACACCATATATTTT. As protein: CASSLDRGPGNTIYF.

CDR3 loop: CASSYRDRRHGYTF. The DNA for the CDR3 is TGTGCCAGCAGTTACCGGGACAGAAGACATGGCTACACCTTC. The gene calls are TRBV6-5 and TRBJ1-2; 7 bases line up with TRBD1. The junction had 6 bases not matched to a gene; V was cut back by 2 bases and J by 6 bases. This CDR3 spans 14 amino acids. Per the germline V gene, CDR1 is MNHEY and CDR2 is SVGAGI.

Of note for this clone: The sample holds other DNA sequences that translate to the same CDR3. The chain couples TRBV5-4 to TRBJ2-3, with TRBD2 matching over 10 bases. V was clipped by 1 base and J by 2 bases; unmatched bases: 4. This CDR3 is built from 16 residues. Germline V gives CDR1 SGHNT, CDR2 YYREEE (reference sequence). The CDR3 region has the DNA TGTGCCAGCAGCTTGCCTAGCGGGGGTGTCACAGATACGCAGTATTTT. Residues: CASSLPSGGVTDTQYF.